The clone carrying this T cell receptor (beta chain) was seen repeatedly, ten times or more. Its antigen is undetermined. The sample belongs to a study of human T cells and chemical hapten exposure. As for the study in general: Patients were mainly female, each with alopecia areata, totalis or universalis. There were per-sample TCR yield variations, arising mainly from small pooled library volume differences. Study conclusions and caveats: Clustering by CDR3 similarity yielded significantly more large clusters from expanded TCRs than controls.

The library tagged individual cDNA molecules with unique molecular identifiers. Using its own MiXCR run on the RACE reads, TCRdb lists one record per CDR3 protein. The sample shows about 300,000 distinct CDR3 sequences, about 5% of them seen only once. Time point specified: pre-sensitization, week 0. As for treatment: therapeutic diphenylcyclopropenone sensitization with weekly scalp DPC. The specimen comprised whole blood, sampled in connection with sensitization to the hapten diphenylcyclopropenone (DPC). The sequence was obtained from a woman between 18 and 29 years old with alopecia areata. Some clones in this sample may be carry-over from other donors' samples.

CDR3 protein: CASSYGGIYQPQHF. The CDR3 bases are TGTGCCAGCAGTTACGGAGGGATCTATCAGCCCCAGCATTTT. The chain uses TRBV6-2 or TRBV6-3 and TRBJ1-5; D uncertain. The CDR3 is 14 amino acids. The V gene lost 2 bases and the J gene lost 5 bases, with 10 bases spanning the gap. Germline loops: CDR1 MNHEY, CDR2 SVGEGT.